Each of the 15 T cell receptor beta chains below was sequenced from the same sample in a study of CD8 T cells in Susac syndrome (dated by TCRdb to between 2018 and 2021). Receptor amplification or capture employed the immunoSEQ multiplex PCR assay. RNA was extracted using the RNeasy kit, and about 0.5 to 1 microgram was reverse transcribed with random hexamers. TCRdb trimmed the raw reads at Q25, called clones with MiXCR and kept productive beta chains. A single entry per CDR3 protein holds the most common genes and DNA from its merged rows. The sample table contains about 200,000 distinct CDR3 sequences; only one count was recorded for more than 85% of them. The top ten clones comprise around 0.076% of the sample. Input material: CD4+ T cells from PBMCs. Source of these receptors: a human donor with multiple sclerosis.

This chain uses TRBV7-6 with TRBJ2-7; unclear D gene. The CDR3 has 15 amino acids. Looked up from germline, CDR1 is SGHVS and CDR2 is FNYEAQ. The V end lost 5 bases, the J end lost 2 bases, and 16 bases lay between the germline ends. CDR3 sequence (DNA): TGTGCCAGCAGCCTTAGACACGGGCCGACCTACGAGCAGTACTTC. It is translated as CASSLRHGPTYEQYF. The variable domain in full, completed from reference TRBV7-6 and TRBJ2-7, reads GAGVSQSPRYKVTKRGQDVALRCDPISGHVSLYWYRQALGQGPEFLTYFNYEAQQDKSGLPNDRFSAERPEGSISTLTIQRTEQRDSAMYRCASSLRHGPTYEQYFGPGTRLTVT.

The chain has TRBV20-1 and TRBJ2-6; D possibly corresponds to TRBD1 (5 bases). V was trimmed by 0 bases and J by 15 bases, leaving 12 bases between them. This CDR3 is built from 12 residues. In germline, CDR1 is DFQATT, CDR2 SNEGSKA (reference sequence). The CDR3 sequence: CSARELPGPLTF. The CDR3, as DNA: TGCAGTGCTAGAGAATTGCCAGGGCCCCTGACTTTC.

This clonotype appeared once. V is TRBV19 and J is TRBJ1-2; no reliable D call. This CDR3 spans 13 amino acids. The V and J ends lost 0 bases and 1 base respectively, with 3 bases between them. Germline V lookup: CDR1 LNHDA, CDR2 SQIVND (reference sequence). For the CDR3, the DNA is TGTGCCAGTAGTATAGACAGTAACTATGGCTACACCTTC. Translation: CASSIDSNYGYTF.

V gene TRBV5-6 combines with J gene TRBJ1-2; no clear D. The CDR3 extends over 12 amino acids. Germline CDR1 is SGHDT and CDR2 is YYEEEE. The V end lost 1 base, the J end lost 8 bases, and 9 bases lay between the germline ends. The CDR3 DNA reads as TGTGCCAGCAGCTTGCCCCGGGGAGGCTACACCTTC. Residues: CASSLPRGGYTF. Using reference TRBV5-6 and TRBJ1-2 for the parts outside the CDR3, the full variable domain is DAGVTQSPTHLIKTRGQQVTLRCSPKSGHDTVSWYQQALGQGPQFIFQYYEEEERQRGNFPDRFSGHQFPNYSSELNVNALLLGDSALYLCASSLPRGGYTFGSGTRLTVV.

V gene TRBV9 combines with J gene TRBJ1-6; 10 bases align to TRBD1. Germline V gene lookup returns CDR1 SGDLS and CDR2 YYNGEE. The V and J ends lost 4 bases and 7 bases, in that order; junction bases with no gene match: 5. The CDR3 spans 15 residues. DNA for the CDR3: TGTGCCAGCAGCCCACGGACAGGGGGGAATTCACCCCTCCACTTT. Its protein product is CASSPRTGGNSPLHF.

The V gene is TRBV5-4, the J gene TRBJ2-7; D remains unclear. CDR3 length: 13 residues. CDR1 SGHNT and CDR2 YYREEE come from the germline V gene (reference sequence). With 0 bases removed from V and 6 bases from J, the gap between germline ends came to 10 bases. The DNA for the CDR3 is TGTGCCAGCAGCTTGGAAGGGTTGGGCGAGCAGTACTTC. Residues: CASSLEGLGEQYF.

This clonotype was counted a few times. This chain uses TRBV7-8 with TRBJ1-2, with D maybe TRBD1 (6 bases). The CDR3 extends over 14 amino acids. V was pared by 1 base and J by 8 bases, with 14 bases between. Germline V gives CDR1 SGHVS, CDR2 FQNEAQ. The CDR3 DNA reads TGTGCCAGCAGCTTAGAGGGGGGATTGGGAGGCTACACCTTC. This translates into CASSLEGGLGGYTF.

V gene TRBV14 combines with J gene TRBJ2-1, with D perhaps TRBD2 (6 bases). Per the germline V gene, CDR1 is SGHDN and CDR2 is FVKESK. V was cut by 4 bases and J by 9 bases, with 10 bases left in between. This CDR3 comprises 12 residues. The CDR3 region is CASSLRLGEQFF. In nucleotides, the CDR3 is TGTGCCAGCAGCCTGCGACTAGGTGAGCAGTTCTTC.

This clonotype appeared a single time. The genes are TRBV5-1 and TRBJ2-7, with 9 positions matching TRBD1. This CDR3 has 14 residues. The germline V gene has CDR1 SGHRS and CDR2 YFSETQ. V was clipped by 4 bases and J by 5 bases; unmatched bases: 7. CDR3 nucleotide sequence: TGCGCCAGCAGCCGCACAGGGGGCGTCGACGAGCAGTACTTC. Its protein is CASSRTGGVDEQYF.

The V and J genes are TRBV14 and TRBJ1-2; 8 positions match TRBD1. V was clipped by 4 bases and J by 2 bases; unmatched bases: 3. Germline lookup yields CDR1 SGHDN and CDR2 FVKESK. The CDR3 loop spans 14 amino acids. CDR3 in DNA: TGTGCCAGCAGCCGCGACAGGGGAAACTATGGCTACACCTTC. This gives the protein CASSRDRGNYGYTF.

The chain links TRBV5-4 to TRBJ2-2, with D tentatively TRBD2 (5 bases). The CDR3 loop spans 16 amino acids. Trimming stripped 0 bases from V and 6 bases from J, with 15 bases between. Germline CDR1 is SGHNT and CDR2 is YYREEE (reference sequence). CDR3 loop: CASSLEGLVRAGELFF. In DNA, the CDR3 is TGTGCCAGCAGCTTGGAGGGCTTAGTGAGGGCCGGGGAGCTGTTTTTT.

The rearrangement joins TRBV24-1 to TRBJ1-6, with D possibly being TRBD1 (6 bases). Looked up from germline, CDR1 is KGHDR and CDR2 is SFDVKD. Deletions cut 3 bases from V and 5 bases from J, with 16 bases between. CDR3 length: 17 residues. CDR3 DNA: TGTGCCACCAGTGATCTGCCGGACAGACTCGATAATTCACCCCTCCACTTT. The encoded protein is CATSDLPDRLDNSPLHF.

The chain joins TRBV7-6 to TRBJ2-5, with no clear D. Germline V CDR1 and CDR2: SGHVS, FNYEAQ. The CDR3 runs 13 residues. Trimming took off 5 bases at V and 5 bases at J, with 12 bases between the two ends. The CDR3 DNA reads as TGTGCCAGCAGCACCCTCCGGTGGGAGACCCAGTACTTC. This gives the protein CASSTLRWETQYF.

This clonotype was seen a single time. J is TRBJ1-6 and V is TRBV15; TRBD1 aligns across 7 bases. V shed 3 bases and J 6 bases; nucleotides not matched to a gene: 2. The CDR3 totals 14 residues. Germline loops: CDR1 LNHNV, CDR2 YYDKDF (reference sequence). The CDR3 protein is CATSRGDSNSPLHF. DNA for the CDR3: TGTGCCACCAGCAGGGGGGACAGTAATTCACCCCTCCACTTT.

V usage is TRBV2 and J usage is TRBJ2-1; 11 nucleotides agree with TRBD2. V lost 7 bases to trimming and J lost 7 bases; unmatched junction nucleotides: 3. This CDR3 comprises 13 residues. Per germline, CDR1 SNHLY and CDR2 FYNNEI. The CDR3 sequence is CASKRTSGNEQFF. The CDR3 coding sequence is TGTGCCAGCAAACGGACTAGCGGGAATGAGCAGTTCTTC.